Listed below are T cell receptor beta chains from one sample, sequenced in a study of long-term antiretroviral therapy in people with HIV. Libraries were prepared by immunoSEQ multiplex PCR; TCRdb keeps only in-frame clonotypes and omits some of them. The sample carries 23,000 or so clones, approximately 80% recorded once. Sequencing was performed on unsorted PBMCs, taken 0.1 years before starting antiretroviral therapy. The receptors originated from a man aged 18 to 30 with HIV. CDR3s include the opening cysteine and the closing phenylalanine or tryptophan. A D gene is named only where the DNA matches it firmly. Clone size is given for some rows only: seen once, a few or many times, or a class if the clone is expanded.

v_call	j_call	clone_size	cdr3_length	d_call	cdr3_aa	cdr3_nt
TRBV5-8	TRBJ2-3	.	15	.	CASSLGVLGTDTQYF	TGTGCCAGCAGCTTGGGTGTACTAGGGACAGATACGCAGTATTTT
TRBV7-8	TRBJ2-7	.	14	TRBD2	CASARRLAGYEQYF	TGTGCCAGCGCAAGGAGACTAGCGGGTTACGAGCAGTACTTC
TRBV12-5	TRBJ2-1	.	13	TRBD2	CASGSSPAGDQFF	TGTGCTAGTGGTTCGAGTCCTGCGGGGGATCAGTTCTTC
TRBV19	TRBJ2-3	.	16	TRBD2	CASSMTSGRAADTQYF	TGTGCCAGTAGTATGACTAGCGGGAGGGCCGCAGATACGCAGTATTTT
TRBV10-1	TRBJ2-1	.	16	TRBD2	CASSRSGGYDYNEQFF	TGCGCCAGCAGTCGTAGCGGGGGGTATGATTACAATGAGCAGTTCTTC
TRBV2	TRBJ2-7	.	15	.	CASSTPGGLSYEQYF	TGTGCCAGCAGTACCCCAGGAGGGTTGTCCTACGAGCAGTACTTC
TRBV30	TRBJ2-5	.	13	.	CAWTRRGSPTQYF	TGTGCCTGGACCCGACGGGGATCGCCGACCCAGTACTTC
TRBV15	TRBJ2-7	.	14	.	CATSRDLGSFEQYF	TGTGCCACCAGCAGAGATCTGGGATCGTTCGAGCAGTACTTC
TRBV4-1	TRBJ2-1	.	17	TRBD2	CASSLMTGTSGIDEQFF	TGCGCCAGCAGCTTAATGACCGGGACTAGCGGGATAGATGAGCAGTTCTTC
TRBV14	TRBJ2-1	.	16	.	CASSHLKRTAYNEQFF	TGTGCCAGCAGCCATTTAAAGAGGACAGCCTACAATGAGCAGTTCTTC
TRBV19	TRBJ2-5	.	13	TRBD2	CASSPGGWETQYF	TGTGCCAGTAGTCCGGGAGGTTGGGAGACCCAGTACTTC
TRBV5-6	TRBJ2-5	.	16	TRBD2	CASSLVAGDFQETQYF	TGTGCCAGCAGCTTGGTGGCGGGGGATTTCCAAGAGACCCAGTACTTC
TRBV11-3	TRBJ2-2	.	14	.	CASSQGMGTGELFF	TGTGCCAGCAGCCAGGGAATGGGGACCGGGGAGCTGTTTTTT
TRBV11-2	TRBJ1-2	.	13	.	CASSLAWSYGYTF	TGTGCCAGCAGCTTAGCATGGTCCTATGGCTACACCTTC
TRBV15	TRBJ2-2	.	17	.	CATSRERSGIITGELFF	TGTGCCACCAGCAGAGAGCGATCAGGGATAATCACCGGGGAGCTGTTTTTT
TRBV19	TRBJ1-6	.	14	.	CASSIGLRDSPLHF	TGTGCCAGTAGTATAGGTCTCAGGGATTCACCCCTCCACTTT
TRBV9	TRBJ2-2	once	12	.	CASSLRDGELFF	TGTGCCAGCAGCCTAAGGGACGGGGAGCTGTTTTTT
TRBV11-2	TRBJ2-7	.	17	.	CASSRTAGRTPGYEQYF	TGTGCCAGCAGCCGAACGGCGGGCAGGACCCCGGGCTACGAGCAGTACTTC
TRBV5-1	TRBJ1-6	once	15	TRBD1	CASSLGQGSNSPLHF	TGCGCCAGCAGCCTAGGACAGGGTTCCAATTCACCCCTCCACTTT
TRBV5-8	TRBJ2-7	.	15	TRBD2	CASSSGTSGVYEQYF	TGTGCCAGCAGCTCCGGGACTAGCGGAGTCTACGAGCAGTACTTC
TRBV7-8	TRBJ2-1	.	16	TRBD2	CASSFYAGGSYNEQFF	TGTGCCAGCAGCTTCTACGCGGGGGGCTCCTACAATGAGCAGTTCTTC
TRBV11-1	TRBJ2-2	.	15	TRBD1	CASRTGTGGFGELFF	TGTGCCAGCAGAACCGGGACAGGGGGCTTCGGGGAGCTGTTTTTT
TRBV12-5	TRBJ2-7	.	13	.	CASGQVSSYEQYF	TGTGCTAGTGGACAGGTCAGCTCCTACGAGCAGTACTTC
TRBV19	TRBJ1-5	few	14	.	CASSVGADYQPQHF	TGTGCCAGTAGTGTTGGGGCAGATTATCAGCCCCAGCATTTT
TRBV4-1	TRBJ2-3	few	13	.	CASSRDAADTQYF	TGCGCCAGCAGCCGAGATGCGGCAGATACGCAGTATTTT
TRBV7-2	TRBJ1-1	.	12	TRBD1	CASSLRTGAAFF	TGTGCCAGCAGCCTAAGGACAGGGGCAGCTTTCTTT
TRBV4-2	TRBJ2-1	.	15	.	CASSQELGESNEQFF	TGTGCCAGCAGCCAAGAATTGGGGGAGTCCAATGAGCAGTTCTTC
TRBV5-1	TRBJ1-2	.	15	.	CASSLGRGQYYGYTF	TGCGCCAGCAGCTTGGGTCGGGGGCAGTACTATGGCTACACCTTC
TRBV5-6	TRBJ2-7	.	15	TRBD1	CASSSLDRAAWEQYF	TGTGCCAGCAGCTCACTGGACAGGGCTGCCTGGGAGCAGTACTTC
TRBV14	TRBJ2-3	.	11	.	CASSLTDTQYF	TGTGCCAGCAGCCTGACAGATACGCAGTATTTT
TRBV30	TRBJ2-7	.	15	.	CAWSGFLVRTQNLYF	TGTGCCTGGAGCGGTTTTCTCGTTAGGACCCAAAATTTGTACTTC
TRBV6-5	TRBJ2-3	.	14	.	CASRGGLSTDTQYF	TGTGCCAGCAGGGGCGGGCTTAGCACAGATACGCAGTATTTT